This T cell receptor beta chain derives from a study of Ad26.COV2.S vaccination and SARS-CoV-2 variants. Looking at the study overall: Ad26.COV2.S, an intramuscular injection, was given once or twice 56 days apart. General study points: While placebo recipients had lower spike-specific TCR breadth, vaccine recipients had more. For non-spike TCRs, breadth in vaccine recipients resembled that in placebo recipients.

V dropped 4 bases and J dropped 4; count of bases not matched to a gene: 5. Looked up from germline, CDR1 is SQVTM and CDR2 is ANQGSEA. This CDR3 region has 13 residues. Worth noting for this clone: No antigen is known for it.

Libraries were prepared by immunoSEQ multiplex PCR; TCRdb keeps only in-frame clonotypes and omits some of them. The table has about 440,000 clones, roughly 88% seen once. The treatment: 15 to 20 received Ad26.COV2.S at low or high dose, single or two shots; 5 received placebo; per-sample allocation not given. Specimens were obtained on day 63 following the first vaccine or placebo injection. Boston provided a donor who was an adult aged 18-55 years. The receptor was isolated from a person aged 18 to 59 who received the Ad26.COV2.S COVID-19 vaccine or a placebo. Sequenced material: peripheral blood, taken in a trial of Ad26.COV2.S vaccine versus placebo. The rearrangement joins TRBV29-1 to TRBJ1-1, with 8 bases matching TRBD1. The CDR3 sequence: CSVVAGGGTEAFF. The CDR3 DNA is TGCAGCGTTGTGGCAGGGGGCGGCACTGAAGCTTTCTTT. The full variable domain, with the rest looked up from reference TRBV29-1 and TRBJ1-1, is SAVISQKPSRDICQRGTSLTIQCQVDSQVTMMFWYRQQPGQSLTLIATANQGSEATYESGFVIDKFPISRPNLTFSTLTVSNMSPEDSSIYLCSVVAGGGTEAFFGQGTRLTVV.